One TCR beta chain is described in this entry. Its antigen remains unidentified. This specimen belongs to a study of T cell responses to AZD1222 COVID-19 vaccine. Overall study results and limits: Donors were mostly white British, more females; clonal diversity possibly underestimated.

Generated by immunoSEQ multiplex PCR, the TCRdb table keeps only in-frame clones and is missing some. The table records 140,000 to 150,000 clones, about 90% of them present only once. V lost 5 bases, J lost 0 bases, and 3 bases stayed unmatched. Germline values: CDR1 SGHAT, CDR2 FQNNGV. The CDR3 is 14 residues long. The sequences come from peripheral blood, collected 28 days after the second dose of the MenACWY control vaccine. V and J are TRBV11-2 and TRBJ1-2; TRBD1 matches at 7 bases. This receptor was obtained from an adult who received the MenACWY meningococcal vaccine as a control. The CDR3 region is CASSLTGANYGYTF. The CDR3 bases are TGTGCCAGCAGCCTAACAGGGGCTAACTATGGCTACACCTTC.